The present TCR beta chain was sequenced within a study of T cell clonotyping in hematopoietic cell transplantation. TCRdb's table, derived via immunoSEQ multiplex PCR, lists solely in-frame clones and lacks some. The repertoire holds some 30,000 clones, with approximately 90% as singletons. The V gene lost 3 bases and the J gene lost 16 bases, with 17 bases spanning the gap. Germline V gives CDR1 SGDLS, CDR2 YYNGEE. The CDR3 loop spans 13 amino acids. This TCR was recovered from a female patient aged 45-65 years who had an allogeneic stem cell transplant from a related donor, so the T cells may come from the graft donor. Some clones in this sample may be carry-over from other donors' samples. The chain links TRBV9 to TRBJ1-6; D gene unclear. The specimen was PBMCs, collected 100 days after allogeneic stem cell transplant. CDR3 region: CASSAGADTPLHF. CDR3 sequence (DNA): TGTGCCAGCAGCGCCGGAGCAGATACTCCTCTCCACTTT.